Sequencing of this TCR beta chain was carried out in a study of response to subunit inactivated influenza vaccine. CDR3 length: 15 amino acids. The germline V and J ends were trimmed by 2 bases and 4 bases, with 15 bases remaining between them. Germline CDR1 is MNHEY and CDR2 is SVGAGI. Using its own MiXCR run on the RT-PCR reads, TCRdb lists one record per CDR3 protein. The top ten hold 9.5% to 13% of the sample, which has 300,000 to 350,000 distinct CDR3 sequences, roughly a fifth seen once. The TCR originated in a man between 50 and 69 years old who received an inactivated influenza vaccine. The chain combines TRBV6-5 with TRBJ2-7; tentatively, D is TRBD2 (6 bases). Material: PBMCs from blood, obtained 21 months after vaccination. CDR3 DNA: TGTGCCAGCAGTTACAACCCGGGGGAGAGTTACGAGCAGTACTTC. Protein sequence: CASSYNPGESYEQYF.